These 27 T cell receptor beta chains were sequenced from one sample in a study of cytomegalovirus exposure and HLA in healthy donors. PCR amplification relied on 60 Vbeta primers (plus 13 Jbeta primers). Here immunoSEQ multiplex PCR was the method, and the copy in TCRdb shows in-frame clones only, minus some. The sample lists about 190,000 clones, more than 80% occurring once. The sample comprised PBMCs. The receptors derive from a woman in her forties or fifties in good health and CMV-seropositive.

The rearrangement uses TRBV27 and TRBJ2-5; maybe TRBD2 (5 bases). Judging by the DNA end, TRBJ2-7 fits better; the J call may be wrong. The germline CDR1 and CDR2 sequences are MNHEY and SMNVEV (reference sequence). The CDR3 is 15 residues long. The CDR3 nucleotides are TGTGCCAGCAGTTTATCGTCAACAGACTACTACGAGCAGTACTTC. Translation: CASSLSSTDYYEQYF.

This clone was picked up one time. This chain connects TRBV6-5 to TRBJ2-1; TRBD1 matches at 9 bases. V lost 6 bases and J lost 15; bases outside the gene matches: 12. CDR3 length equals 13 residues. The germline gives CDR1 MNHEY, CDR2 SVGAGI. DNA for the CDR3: TGTGCCAGCAGCAGCGGGACAGGGAGCGTTGGGTTCTTC. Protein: CASSSGTGSVGFF.

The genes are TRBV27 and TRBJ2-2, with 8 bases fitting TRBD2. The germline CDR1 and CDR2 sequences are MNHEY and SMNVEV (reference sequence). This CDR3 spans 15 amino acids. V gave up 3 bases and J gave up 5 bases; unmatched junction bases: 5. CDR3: CASSLFLAGTGELFF. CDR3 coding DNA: TGTGCCAGCAGTTTGTTTTTAGCGGGGACCGGGGAGCTGTTTTTT.

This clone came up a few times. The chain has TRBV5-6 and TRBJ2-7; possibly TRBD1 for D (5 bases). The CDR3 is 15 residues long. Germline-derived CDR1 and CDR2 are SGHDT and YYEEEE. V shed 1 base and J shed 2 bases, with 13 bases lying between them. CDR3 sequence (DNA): TGTGCCAGCAGCTTGAGGGGTACGGGTCCCTACGAGCAGTACTTC. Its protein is CASSLRGTGPYEQYF.

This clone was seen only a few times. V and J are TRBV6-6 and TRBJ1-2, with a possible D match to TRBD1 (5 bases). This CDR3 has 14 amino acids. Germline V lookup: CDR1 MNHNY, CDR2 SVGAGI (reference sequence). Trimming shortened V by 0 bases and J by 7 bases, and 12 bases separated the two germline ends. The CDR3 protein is CASSYSNVGGGYTF. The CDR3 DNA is TGTGCCAGCAGTTACTCGAACGTCGGGGGTGGCTACACCTTC.

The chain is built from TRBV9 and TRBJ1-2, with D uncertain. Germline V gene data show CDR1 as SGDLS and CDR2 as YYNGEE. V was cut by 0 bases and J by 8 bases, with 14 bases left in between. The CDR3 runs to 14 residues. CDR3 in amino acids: CASSVASGSGGYTF. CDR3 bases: TGTGCCAGCAGCGTAGCATCGGGGAGTGGCGGCTACACCTTC.

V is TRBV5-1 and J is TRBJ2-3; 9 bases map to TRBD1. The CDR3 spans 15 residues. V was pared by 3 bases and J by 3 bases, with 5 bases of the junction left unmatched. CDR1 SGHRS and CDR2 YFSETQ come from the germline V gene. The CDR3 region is CASSSAGTGTDTQYF. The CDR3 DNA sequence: TGCGCCAGCAGCTCGGCCGGGACAGGGACAGATACGCAGTATTTT.

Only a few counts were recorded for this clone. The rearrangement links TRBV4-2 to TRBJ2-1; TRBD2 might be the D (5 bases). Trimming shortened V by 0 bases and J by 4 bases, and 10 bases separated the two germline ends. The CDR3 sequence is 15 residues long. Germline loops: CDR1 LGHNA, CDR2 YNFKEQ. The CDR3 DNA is TGTGCCAGCAGCCAAGATCTACTAGTTTACAATGAGCAGTTCTTC. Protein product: CASSQDLLVYNEQFF.

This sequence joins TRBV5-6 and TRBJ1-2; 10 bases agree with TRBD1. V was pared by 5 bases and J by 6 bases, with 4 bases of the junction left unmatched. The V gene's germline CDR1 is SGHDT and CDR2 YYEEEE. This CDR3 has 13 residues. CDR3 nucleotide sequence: TGTGCCAGCAGGGAAGGACAGGGGGATGGCTACACCTTC. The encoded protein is CASREGQGDGYTF.

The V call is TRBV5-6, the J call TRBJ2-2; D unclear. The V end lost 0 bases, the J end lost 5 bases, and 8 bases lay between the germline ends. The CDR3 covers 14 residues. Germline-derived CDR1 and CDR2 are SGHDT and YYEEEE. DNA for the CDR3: TGTGCCAGCAGCTTGGGGCAAAGAACCGGGGAGCTGTTTTTT. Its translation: CASSLGQRTGELFF.

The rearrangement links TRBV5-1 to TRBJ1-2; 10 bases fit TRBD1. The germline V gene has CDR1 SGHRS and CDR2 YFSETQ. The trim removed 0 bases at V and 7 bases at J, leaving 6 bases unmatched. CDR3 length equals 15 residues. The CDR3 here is CASSLGGTGESGYTF. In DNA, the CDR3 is TGCGCCAGCAGCTTGGGTGGGACAGGGGAAAGTGGCTACACCTTC.

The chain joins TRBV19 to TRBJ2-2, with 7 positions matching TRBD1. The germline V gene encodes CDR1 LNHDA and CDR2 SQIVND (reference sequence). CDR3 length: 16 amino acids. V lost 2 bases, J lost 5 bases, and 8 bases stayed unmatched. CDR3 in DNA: TGTGCCAGTAGTATACTTGGGGCGACAGGGACCGGGGAGCTGTTTTTT. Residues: CASSILGATGTGELFF. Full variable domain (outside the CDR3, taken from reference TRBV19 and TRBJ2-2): DGGITQSPKYLFRKEGQNVTLSCEQNLNHDAMYWYRQDPGQGLRLIYYSQIVNDFQKGDIAEGYSVSREKKESFPLTVTSAQKNPTAFYLCASSILGATGTGELFFGEGSRLTVL.

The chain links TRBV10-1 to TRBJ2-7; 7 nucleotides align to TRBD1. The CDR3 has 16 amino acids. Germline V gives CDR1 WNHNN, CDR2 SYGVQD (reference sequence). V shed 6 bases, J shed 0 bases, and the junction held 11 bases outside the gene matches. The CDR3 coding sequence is TGCGCCAGCAGCCGACAACTGACAGGGTTCTCCTACGAGCAGTACTTC. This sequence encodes CASSRQLTGFSYEQYF.

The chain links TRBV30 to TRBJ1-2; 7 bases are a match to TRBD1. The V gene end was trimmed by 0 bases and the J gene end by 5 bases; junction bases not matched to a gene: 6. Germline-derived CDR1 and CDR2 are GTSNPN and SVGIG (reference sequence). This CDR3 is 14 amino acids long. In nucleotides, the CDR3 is TGTGCCTGGAGTGTACAGGGACAGTTTTATGGCTACACCTTC. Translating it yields CAWSVQGQFYGYTF. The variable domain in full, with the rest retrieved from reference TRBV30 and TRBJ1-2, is SQTIHQWPATLVQPVGSPLSLECTVEGTSNPNLYWYRQAAGRGLQLLFYSVGIGQISSEVPQNLSASRPQDRQFILSSKKLLLSDSGFYLCAWSVQGQFYGYTFGSGTRLTVV.

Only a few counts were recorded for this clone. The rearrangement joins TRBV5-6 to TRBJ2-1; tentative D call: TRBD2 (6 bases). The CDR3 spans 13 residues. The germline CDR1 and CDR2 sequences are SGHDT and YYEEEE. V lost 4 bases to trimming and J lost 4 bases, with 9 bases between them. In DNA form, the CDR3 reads TGTGCCAGCAGCCCGGGAGATTACAATGAGCAGTTCTTC. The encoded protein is CASSPGDYNEQFF.

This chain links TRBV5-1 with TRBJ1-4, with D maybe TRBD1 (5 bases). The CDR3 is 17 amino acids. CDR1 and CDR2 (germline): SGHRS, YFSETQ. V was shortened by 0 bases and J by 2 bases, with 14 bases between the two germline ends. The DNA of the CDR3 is TGCGCCAGCAGCTTGGCCGGCAGGGTGACGACTAATGAAAAACTGTTTTTT. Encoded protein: CASSLAGRVTTNEKLFF. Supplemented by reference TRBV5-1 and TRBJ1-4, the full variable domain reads KAGVTQTPRYLIKTRGQQVTLSCSPISGHRSVSWYQQTPGQGLQFLFEYFSETQRNKGNFPGRFSGRQFSNSRSEMNVSTLELGDSALYLCASSLAGRVTTNEKLFFGSGTQLSVL.

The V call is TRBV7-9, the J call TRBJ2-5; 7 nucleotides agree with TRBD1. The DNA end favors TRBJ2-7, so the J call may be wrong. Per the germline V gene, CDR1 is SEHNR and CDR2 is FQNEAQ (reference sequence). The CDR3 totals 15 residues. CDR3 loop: CASSAAGTANYEQYF. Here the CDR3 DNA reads TGTGCCAGCAGCGCCGCCGGGACAGCGAACTACGAGCAGTACTTC.

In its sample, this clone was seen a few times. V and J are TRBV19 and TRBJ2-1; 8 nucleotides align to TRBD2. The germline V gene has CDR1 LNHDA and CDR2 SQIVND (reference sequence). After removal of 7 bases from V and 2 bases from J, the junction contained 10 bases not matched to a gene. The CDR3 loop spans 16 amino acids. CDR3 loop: CASKGVGGGTYNEQFF. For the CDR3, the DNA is TGTGCCAGTAAGGGGGTCGGCGGGGGGACCTACAATGAGCAGTTCTTC.

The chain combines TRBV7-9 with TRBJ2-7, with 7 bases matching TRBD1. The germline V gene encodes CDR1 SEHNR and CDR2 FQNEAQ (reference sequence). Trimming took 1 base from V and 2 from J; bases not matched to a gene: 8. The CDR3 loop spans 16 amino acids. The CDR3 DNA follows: TGTGCCAGCAGCTTAGTAAGGGGGACAGACACCTACGAGCAGTACTTC. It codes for CASSLVRGTDTYEQYF.

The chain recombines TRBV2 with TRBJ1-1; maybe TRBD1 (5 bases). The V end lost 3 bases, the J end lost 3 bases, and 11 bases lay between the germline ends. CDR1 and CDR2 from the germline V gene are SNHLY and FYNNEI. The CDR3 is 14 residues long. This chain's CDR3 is CASSEGGIHTEAFF. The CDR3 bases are TGTGCCAGCAGTGAGGGGGGGATTCACACTGAAGCTTTCTTT.

The CDR3 loop reads CASSVVGAGNTIYF. The CDR3 DNA reads TGTGCCAGCAGCGTAGTAGGGGCCGGAAACACCATATATTTT. The chain is built from TRBV9 and TRBJ1-3; D is possibly TRBD1 (5 bases). This CDR3 is 14 amino acids long. V lost 0 bases to trimming and J lost 4 bases, with 8 bases between them. Germline values: CDR1 SGDLS, CDR2 YYNGEE.

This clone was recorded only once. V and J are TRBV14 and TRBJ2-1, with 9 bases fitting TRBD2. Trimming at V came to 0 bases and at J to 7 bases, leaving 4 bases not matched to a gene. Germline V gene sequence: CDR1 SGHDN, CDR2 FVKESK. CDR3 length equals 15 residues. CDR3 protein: CASSQERGGLNEQFF. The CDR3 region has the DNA TGTGCCAGCAGCCAAGAGCGGGGGGGATTAAATGAGCAGTTCTTC. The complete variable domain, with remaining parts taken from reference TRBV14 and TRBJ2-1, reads EAGVTQFPSHSVIEKGQTVTLRCDPISGHDNLYWYRRVMGKEIKFLLHFVKESKQDESGMPNNRFLAERTGGTYSTLKVQPAELEDSGVYFCASSQERGGLNEQFFGPGTRLTVL.

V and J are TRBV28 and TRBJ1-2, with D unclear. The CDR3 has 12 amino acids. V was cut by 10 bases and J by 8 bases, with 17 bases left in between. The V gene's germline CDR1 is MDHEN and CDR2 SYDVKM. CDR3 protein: CAISWEVGGYTF. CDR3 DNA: TGTGCCATCTCCTGGGAGGTGGGAGGCTACACCTTC.

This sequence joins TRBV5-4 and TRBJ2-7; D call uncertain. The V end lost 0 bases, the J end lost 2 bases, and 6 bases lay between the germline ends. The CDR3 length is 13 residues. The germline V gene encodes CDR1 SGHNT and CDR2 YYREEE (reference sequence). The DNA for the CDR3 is TGTGCCAGCAGCTTGGATGGAGCCTACGAGCAGTACTTC. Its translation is CASSLDGAYEQYF.

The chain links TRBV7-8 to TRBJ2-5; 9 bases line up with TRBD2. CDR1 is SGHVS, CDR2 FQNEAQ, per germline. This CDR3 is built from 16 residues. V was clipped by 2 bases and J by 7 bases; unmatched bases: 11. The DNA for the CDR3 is TGTGCCAGCAGCTTAAGGCGCGCGGGGGGGCATGGGACCCAGTACTTC. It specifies CASSLRRAGGHGTQYF.

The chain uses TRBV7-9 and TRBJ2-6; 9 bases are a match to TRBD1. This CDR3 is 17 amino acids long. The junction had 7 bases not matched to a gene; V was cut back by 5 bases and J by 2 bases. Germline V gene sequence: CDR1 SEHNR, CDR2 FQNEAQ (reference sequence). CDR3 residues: CASSRGTGSAGANVLTF. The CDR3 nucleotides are TGTGCCAGCAGCAGGGGGACAGGGTCTGCTGGGGCCAACGTCCTGACTTTC.

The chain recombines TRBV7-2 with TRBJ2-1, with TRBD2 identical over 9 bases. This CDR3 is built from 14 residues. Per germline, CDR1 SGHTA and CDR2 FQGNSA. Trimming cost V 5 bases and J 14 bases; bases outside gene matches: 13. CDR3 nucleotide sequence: TGTGCCAGCAGCCTAGGGCGGGGGGGCGATAGAGAGTTCTTC. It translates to CASSLGRGGDREFF.